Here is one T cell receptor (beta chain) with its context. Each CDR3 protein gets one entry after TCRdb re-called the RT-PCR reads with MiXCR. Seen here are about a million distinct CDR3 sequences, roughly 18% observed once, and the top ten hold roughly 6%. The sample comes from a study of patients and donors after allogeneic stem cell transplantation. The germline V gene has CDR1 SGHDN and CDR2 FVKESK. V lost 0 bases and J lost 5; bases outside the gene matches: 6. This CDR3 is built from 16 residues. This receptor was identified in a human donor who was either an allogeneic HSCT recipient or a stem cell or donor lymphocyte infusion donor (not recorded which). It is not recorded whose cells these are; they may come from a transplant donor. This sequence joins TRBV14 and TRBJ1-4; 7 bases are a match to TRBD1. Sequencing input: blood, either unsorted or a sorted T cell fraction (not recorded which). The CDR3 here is CASSQEGHRGNEKLFF. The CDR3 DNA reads TGTGCCAGCAGCCAAGAGGGACACAGGGGAAATGAAAAACTGTTTTTT.